These 10 T cell receptor beta chains came from one sample sequenced in a study of a mutant IDH1 vaccine in newly diagnosed glioma. No cognate antigen is known for these TCRs. Clones were sequenced by immunoSEQ multiplex PCR, and TCRdb holds only the in-frame ones, with some missing. This table has about 60,000 clones, about 87% appearing once. Documented time point: week 23, last vaccination. Each dose of the vaccine consisted of 300 ug of mutant IDH1 20-mer peptide, with topical imiquimod. The specimen was PBMCs, collected from a glioma patient whose treatment included an IDH1 peptide vaccine. These receptors were obtained from a middle-aged man with glioma.

V usage is TRBV5-6 and J usage is TRBJ2-7; D gene ambiguous. The CDR3 is 14 amino acids. Germline assignment: CDR1 SGHDT and CDR2 YYEEEE. The V gene lost 2 bases and the J gene lost 9 bases, with 18 bases spanning the gap. The CDR3 is CASSFPGKTLGQYF. CDR3 nucleotides: TGTGCCAGCAGCTTTCCGGGCAAAACACTCGGGCAGTACTTC. The full variable domain, completed using reference TRBV5-6 and TRBJ2-7, is DAGVTQSPTHLIKTRGQQVTLRCSPKSGHDTVSWYQQALGQGPQFIFQYYEEEERQRGNFPDRFSGHQFPNYSSELNVNALLLGDSALYLCASSFPGKTLGQYFGPGTRLTVT.

The chain employs TRBV27 and TRBJ1-1, with 7 bases lining up with TRBD1. With V trimmed by 4 bases and J by 1 base, 6 bases remained unmatched. The CDR3 totals 15 residues. From germline, CDR1 is MNHEY and CDR2 SMNVEV (reference sequence). The CDR3 sequence: CASSSTGMGNTEAFF. CDR3 DNA sequence: TGTGCCAGCAGTTCGACAGGGATGGGGAACACTGAAGCTTTCTTT.

The rearrangement joins TRBV7-6 to TRBJ1-2; tentative D call: TRBD1 (6 bases). CDR1 and CDR2 (germline): SGHVS, FNYEAQ. Trimming shortened V by 5 bases and J by 9 bases, and 16 bases separated the two germline ends. The CDR3 totals 13 residues. CDR3 sequence (DNA): TGTGCCAGCAGCCCCAGGACAGCAGGGCGCTACACCTTC. Its protein is CASSPRTAGRYTF.

The chain uses TRBV6-5 and TRBJ2-7, with 7 bases identical to TRBD1. The CDR3 loop spans 15 amino acids. The germline V gene encodes CDR1 MNHEY and CDR2 SVGAGI. V dropped 6 bases and J dropped 0; count of bases not matched to a gene: 8. In nucleotides, the CDR3 is TGTGCCAGCAGAGACAGGGTGGGGAGCTCCTACGAGCAGTACTTC. Amino acids: CASRDRVGSSYEQYF.

The J gene is TRBJ2-5, the V gene TRBV7-6; no reliable D call. CDR1 is SGHVS, CDR2 FNYEAQ, per germline. The CDR3 runs to 13 residues. Trimming took off 0 bases at V and 1 base at J, with 3 bases between the two ends. The CDR3 loop reads CASSLAVQETQYF. CDR3 nucleotides: TGTGCCAGCAGCTTAGCGGTCCAAGAGACCCAGTACTTC.

The rearrangement joins TRBV6-5 to TRBJ1-2; TRBD1 matches 9 bases. The germline V gene encodes CDR1 MNHEY and CDR2 SVGAGI. The ends lost 6 bases at V and 8 bases at J; junction bases unmatched: 10. This CDR3 spans 14 amino acids. The CDR3 coding sequence is TGTGCCAGCAGCCCATACAGGGGGCGGAAGGGCTACACCTTC. Residues: CASSPYRGRKGYTF.

This sequence joins TRBV27 and TRBJ2-2, with 10 bases matching TRBD1. This CDR3 region has 15 residues. The J segment lost 6 bases and the V segment lost 10 bases, leaving 11 bases of the junction unmatched. CDR1 and CDR2 from the germline V gene are MNHEY and SMNVEV (reference sequence). The CDR3 DNA reads as TGTGCCACCAAGGGACAGGGGATGTTGTCCGGGGAGCTGTTTTTT. Its translation: CATKGQGMLSGELFF.

The chain combines TRBV18 with TRBJ1-5, with 8 nucleotides matching TRBD1. The junction had 11 bases not matched to a gene; V was cut back by 1 base and J by 6 bases. The germline CDR1 and CDR2 sequences are KGHSH and LQKENI. The CDR3 sequence is 17 residues long. This CDR3 reads CASSPRVQDRVGQPQHF. CDR3 coding DNA: TGTGCCAGCTCACCACGTGTTCAGGACAGGGTAGGTCAGCCCCAGCATTTT.

This clone has a handful of counts. Here the CDR3 reads CASSSRVHEQYF. In DNA, the CDR3 is TGCGCCAGCAGCTCCCGGGTCCACGAGCAGTACTTC. The rearrangement joins TRBV4-1 to TRBJ2-7; D uncertain. The V gene's germline CDR1 is MGHRA and CDR2 YSYEKL. V was pared by 5 bases and J by 5 bases, with 10 bases between. The CDR3 totals 12 residues.

The J gene is TRBJ1-1, the V gene TRBV10-3; D possibly corresponds to TRBD1 (6 bases). V lost 0 bases and J lost 6, with 14 bases in between. Looked up from germline, CDR1 is ENHRY and CDR2 is SYGVKD. The CDR3 covers 15 residues. This chain's CDR3 is CAISESEQGFAEAFF. The CDR3 nucleotides read TGTGCCATCAGTGAGTCGGAACAGGGTTTTGCTGAAGCTTTCTTT.